A single sample is the source of the 32 T cell receptor beta chains below, sequenced in a study of siplizumab effects on memory and regulatory T cells. Using immunoSEQ multiplex PCR, the repertoire was profiled, and TCRdb retains in-frame clones only, with some absent. Altogether over 85,000 clones are present, about nine tenths being singletons, with the ten largest covering 1% to 1.5%. The sample taken for sequencing was CD4+ T cells sorted from blood. These receptors originate from a human donor in good health.

The genes are TRBV6-5 and TRBJ1-1, with D perhaps TRBD1 (5 bases). The CDR3 contains 14 residues. CDR1 and CDR2 (germline): MNHEY, SVGAGI. V lost 6 bases, J lost 10 bases, and 21 bases lay in between. In DNA, the CDR3 is TGTGCCAGCAGACGCATCGGGACGGAGGGGATAGCTTTCTTT. Its protein is CASRRIGTEGIAFF.

This clone was observed a handful of times. The same CDR3 also results from other DNA sequences found in this sample. This rearrangement joins TRBV5-1 to TRBJ1-4; 8 bases line up with TRBD1. Trimming cost V 4 bases and J 4 bases; bases outside gene matches: 3. CDR1 is SGHRS and CDR2 is YFSETQ in the germline V gene. The CDR3 is 14 residues long. The CDR3 DNA follows: TGCGCCAGCAGCAGGACAGGGATTAATGAAAAACTGTTTTTT. This gives the protein CASSRTGINEKLFF.

The chain is built from TRBV6-5 and TRBJ2-7; TRBD1 aligns across 10 bases. CDR1 MNHEY and CDR2 SVGAGI come from the germline V gene. Unmatched junction bases numbered 10, after V lost 5 bases and J lost 6 bases. This CDR3 has 15 amino acids. CDR3 in DNA: TGTGCCAGCAGTCGACCGGGACAGGGGACGGGCGAGCAGTACTTC. Its protein product is CASSRPGQGTGEQYF.

The V gene is TRBV7-2, the J gene TRBJ1-1, with D possibly matching TRBD1 (5 bases). The germline V gene has CDR1 SGHTA and CDR2 FQGNSA. V lost 8 bases and J 11 bases, leaving 18 bases between the germline ends. The CDR3 is 12 residues long. The CDR3 nucleotides read TGTGCCAGCGGGGAGGGGATAATAAGGGCTTTCTTT. This gives the protein CASGEGIIRAFF.

The chain is built from TRBV6-1 and TRBJ1-1; D is ambiguous. The CDR3 sequence is 13 residues long. Germline V gives CDR1 MNHNS, CDR2 SASEGT. Deletions cut 7 bases from V and 0 bases from J, with 9 bases between. CDR3 in DNA: TGTGCCAGCAAAGGAGATTTGAACACTGAAGCTTTCTTT. This gives the protein CASKGDLNTEAFF.

The J gene is TRBJ1-6, the V gene TRBV9; 7 nucleotides match TRBD1. The CDR3 has 15 residues. Germline V gives CDR1 SGDLS, CDR2 YYNGEE. After removal of 4 bases from V and 9 bases from J, the junction contained 10 bases not matched to a gene. The CDR3 region is CASSWGQGDSSPLHF. The CDR3 DNA follows: TGTGCCAGCAGCTGGGGCCAGGGGGACAGTTCACCCCTCCACTTT.

The rearrangement links TRBV28 to TRBJ2-7; 13 positions agree with TRBD2. Germline assignment: CDR1 MDHEN and CDR2 SYDVKM. Trimming took 4 bases from V and 4 from J; bases not matched to a gene: 7. The CDR3 covers 16 residues. CDR3 sequence reads: CASSYLGLAGVYEQYF. CDR3 bases: TGTGCCAGCAGTTATCTTGGACTAGCGGGAGTTTACGAGCAGTACTTC. Full variable domain (rest looked up from reference TRBV28 and TRBJ2-7): DVKVTQSSRYLVKRTGEKVFLECVQDMDHENMFWYRQDPGLGLRLIYFSYDVKMKEKGDIPEGYSVSREKKERFSLILESASTNQTSMYLCASSYLGLAGVYEQYFGPGTRLTVT.

The chain employs TRBV13 and TRBJ1-1; D ambiguous. V gave up 6 bases and J gave up 5 bases, with 13 bases separating them. CDR1 is PRHDT, CDR2 FYEKMQ, per germline (reference sequence). CDR3 length equals 13 residues. CDR3 sequence reads: CASSRAPRTEAFF. In DNA, the CDR3 is TGTGCCAGCAGTCGGGCCCCAAGGACTGAAGCTTTCTTT.

The chain joins TRBV5-1 to TRBJ1-4; TRBD1 agrees at 9 bases. The V gene's germline CDR1 is SGHRS and CDR2 YFSETQ. With V trimmed by 4 bases and J by 5 bases, 3 bases remained unmatched. The CDR3 contains 14 residues. CDR3 sequence reads: CASSPGTGNEKLFF. As DNA, the CDR3 is TGCGCCAGCAGCCCCGGGACAGGGAATGAAAAACTGTTTTTT.

The rearrangement joins TRBV6-5 to TRBJ2-1; 8 nucleotides align to TRBD2. CDR3 length: 15 amino acids. V trimming: 2 bases; J trimming: 1 base; junction bases outside the gene matches: 1. Germline CDR1 MNHEY, CDR2 SVGAGI. In DNA form, the CDR3 reads TGTGCCAGCAGTTACGGCGGGAGGTCCTACAATGAGCAGTTCTTC. Its protein product is CASSYGGRSYNEQFF.

The chain is built from TRBV18 and TRBJ2-2, with 7 bases fitting TRBD1. This CDR3 has 16 residues. CDR1 KGHSH and CDR2 LQKENI come from the germline V gene. After removal of 2 bases from V and 4 bases from J, the junction contained 7 bases not matched to a gene. CDR3 sequence (DNA): TGTGCCAGCTCACCAGCCGGGACAGCGGCCACCGGGGAGCTGTTTTTT. Protein: CASSPAGTAATGELFF. The full variable domain, its missing parts supplied by reference TRBV18 and TRBJ2-2, is NAGVMQNPRHLVRRRGQEARLRCSPMKGHSHVYWYRQLPEEGLKFMVYLQKENIIDESGMPKERFSAEFPKEGPSILRIQQVVRGDSAAYFCASSPAGTAATGELFFGEGSRLTVL.

The genes are TRBV6-5 and TRBJ1-2; 10 bases match TRBD1. With 4 bases clipped from V and 6 bases from J, the junction kept 8 bases outside the gene matches. The CDR3 spans 15 residues. The germline V gene encodes CDR1 MNHEY and CDR2 SVGAGI. The CDR3 spells CASSSPGQGLHGYTF. Here the CDR3 DNA reads TGTGCCAGCAGTTCCCCGGGACAGGGGCTTCATGGCTACACCTTC.

The rearrangement uses TRBV5-1 and TRBJ2-1; 13 bases agree with TRBD2. The CDR3 is made up of 18 amino acids. Losses at the gene ends were 4 bases for V and 2 bases for J; bases not matched to a gene: 9. Germline-derived CDR1 and CDR2 are SGHRS and YFSETQ. The CDR3: CASSPPLAGGPTYNEQFF. The CDR3 nucleotides read TGCGCCAGCAGCCCACCACTAGCGGGAGGGCCCACCTACAATGAGCAGTTCTTC.

The chain combines TRBV30 with TRBJ1-2; 8 nucleotides agree with TRBD1. Germline assignment: CDR1 GTSNPN and CDR2 SVGIG (reference sequence). The CDR3 covers 14 residues. The V segment lost 1 base and the J segment 3 bases; nucleotides outside the gene matches: 4. CDR3 sequence reads: CAWSADRAYYGYTF. The CDR3 coding sequence is TGTGCCTGGAGTGCGGACAGGGCGTACTATGGCTACACCTTC.

This chain links TRBV21-1 with TRBJ2-5. TRBV21-1 is marked as a pseudogene. The CDR3 covers 15 residues. CDR3 residues: CASSPPGPDRKTQYF. In DNA, the CDR3 is TGTGCCAGCAGCCCCCCTGGACCGGATAGGAAGACCCAGTACTTC.

Only a few counts were recorded for this clone. The chain recombines TRBV2 with TRBJ1-2, with a tentative D call TRBD1 (5 bases). CDR3 length equals 13 residues. V was cut by 6 bases and J by 7 bases, with 15 bases left in between. CDR1 and CDR2 (germline): SNHLY, FYNNEI. CDR3 region: CASRAQGVLGYTF. CDR3 coding DNA: TGTGCCAGCAGAGCCCAGGGTGTCCTTGGCTACACCTTC.

The chain links TRBV4-1 to TRBJ1-6; no clear D gene. The CDR3 length is 13 residues. Germline CDR1 reads MGHRA; CDR2 reads YSYEKL. V was trimmed by 4 bases and J by 10 bases, leaving 11 bases between them. CDR3 loop: CASSLQLRSPLHF. Here the CDR3 DNA reads TGCGCCAGCAGCCTCCAGCTTCGGTCACCCCTCCACTTT.

This clone was observed once. This chain joins TRBV4-1 and TRBJ1-4, with D uncertain. V shed 2 bases and J shed 2 bases, with 15 bases lying between them. The CDR3 extends over 17 amino acids. Germline lookup yields CDR1 MGHRA and CDR2 YSYEKL. Here the CDR3 DNA reads TGCGCCAGCAGCCAAAATGATCTGGGGATGACTAATGAAAAACTGTTTTTT. Its translation: CASSQNDLGMTNEKLFF.

The rearrangement joins TRBV5-1 to TRBJ1-3; no firm D call. This CDR3 has 16 residues. Trimming pared 0 bases from V and 0 bases from J, leaving 10 bases between. Germline CDR1 reads SGHRS; CDR2 reads YFSETQ. CDR3 residues: CASSLVGSVSGNTIYF. CDR3 coding DNA: TGCGCCAGCAGCTTGGTGGGGTCAGTCTCTGGAAACACCATATATTTT.

This chain uses TRBV6-6 with TRBJ2-2, with 9 bases lining up with TRBD1. CDR3 size: 15 residues. The V gene end was trimmed by 6 bases and the J gene end by 4 bases; junction bases not matched to a gene: 6. CDR1 is MNHNY and CDR2 is SVGAGI in the germline V gene (reference sequence). CDR3 nucleotides: TGTGCCAGCAGCTACGGGACAGGGTCCACCGGGGAGCTGTTTTTT. Translating it yields CASSYGTGSTGELFF.

The rearrangement links TRBV5-6 to TRBJ2-5, with D unclear. V lost 2 bases, J lost 5 bases, and 10 bases lay in between. Germline V gene data show CDR1 as SGHDT and CDR2 as YYEEEE. The CDR3 consists of 13 residues. The CDR3 protein is CASSFRPGETQYF. The DNA for the CDR3 is TGTGCCAGCAGCTTTAGACCCGGGGAGACCCAGTACTTC.

This rearrangement joins TRBV30 to TRBJ2-7, with 7 bases fitting TRBD1. The CDR3 length is 12 residues. Germline V gene lookup returns CDR1 GTSNPN and CDR2 SVGIG (reference sequence). J was trimmed by 5 bases and V by 5 bases; bases with no gene match: 6. DNA of the CDR3: TGTGCCTGGGAACAGGGGATGGACGAGCAGTACTTC. Protein sequence: CAWEQGMDEQYF.

The CDR3 region has the DNA TGTGCCTGGAGTCCAGGACAATATAAAGAGACCCAGTACTTC. Translating gives CAWSPGQYKETQYF. V and J are TRBV30 and TRBJ2-5; the D gene is possibly TRBD1 (5 bases). Germline CDR1 is GTSNPN and CDR2 is SVGIG (reference sequence). The CDR3 covers 14 residues. Deletions cut 2 bases from V and 3 bases from J, with 13 bases between.

The CDR3 DNA reads TGTGCCAGCAGTCGGACAGGGGTAGACGAGCAGTACTTC. Translating it yields CASSRTGVDEQYF. The gene calls are TRBV6-5 and TRBJ2-7, with 9 nucleotides matching TRBD1. V lost 5 bases to trimming and J lost 5 bases; unmatched junction nucleotides: 4. Germline CDR1 reads MNHEY; CDR2 reads SVGAGI. This CDR3 has 13 residues.

The chain has TRBV25-1 and TRBJ1-1; 7 nucleotides match TRBD1. Trimming cost V 4 bases and J 5 bases; bases outside gene matches: 10. CDR3 length equals 15 residues. CDR1 MGHDK and CDR2 SYGVNS come from the germline V gene. The CDR3 spells CASSAGQTRRTEAFF. DNA of the CDR3: TGTGCCAGCAGTGCGGGACAGACTCGTAGAACTGAAGCTTTCTTT.

This clone was counted only a few times. This chain links TRBV2 with TRBJ2-7; no clear D. V was cut by 5 bases and J by 0 bases, with 8 bases left in between. CDR1 and CDR2 (germline): SNHLY, FYNNEI. The CDR3 totals 13 residues. As DNA, the CDR3 is TGTGCCAGCAGTTCCGTTAGCTCCTACGAGCAGTACTTC. Protein sequence: CASSSVSSYEQYF.

This rearrangement joins TRBV29-1 to TRBJ1-1; a possible D gene is TRBD1 (5 bases). This CDR3 has 11 residues. Trimming took 7 bases from V and 4 from J, leaving 10 bases between them. Germline-derived CDR1 and CDR2 are SQVTM and ANQGSEA. CDR3 region: CSAVRGTEAFF. DNA for the CDR3: TGCAGCGCTGTAAGGGGCACTGAAGCTTTCTTT.

The chain joins TRBV29-1 to TRBJ1-1; D gene unclear. This CDR3 region has 15 residues. The V end lost 5 bases, the J end lost 0 bases, and 16 bases lay between the germline ends. Germline lookup yields CDR1 SQVTM and CDR2 ANQGSEA. The CDR3 loop reads CSVRQVLTMNTEAFF. In DNA form, the CDR3 reads TGCAGCGTTCGCCAGGTCCTTACCATGAACACTGAAGCTTTCTTT.

The chain has TRBV2 and TRBJ2-7; D may be TRBD1 (5 bases). Trimming pared 7 bases from V and 2 bases from J, leaving 12 bases between. There are 13 residues in the CDR3. Germline V gives CDR1 SNHLY, CDR2 FYNNEI. CDR3 protein: CASTEDNTYEQYF. Written as DNA, the CDR3 is TGTGCCAGCACTGAGGACAACACCTACGAGCAGTACTTC.

This chain connects TRBV19 to TRBJ1-5; perhaps TRBD1 as D (6 bases). Trimming pared 11 bases from V and 4 bases from J, leaving 21 bases between. Per the germline V gene, CDR1 is LNHDA and CDR2 is SQIVND (reference sequence). This CDR3 is built from 15 residues. In nucleotides, the CDR3 is TGTGCCTGTAAGGGGATCGACAGGCCGAATCAGCCCCAGCATTTT. This translates into CACKGIDRPNQPQHF.

The CDR3 DNA reads as TGCGCCAGCAGCCAAGAGCACAACGGCCCCGGGGCAGGGGCCAACGTCCTGACTTTC. Translation gives CASSQEHNGPGAGANVLTF. The chain recombines TRBV4-1 with TRBJ2-6; D could derive from TRBD1 or TRBD2 (5 bases each). CDR3 length: 19 residues. Trimming removed 0 bases from V and 4 bases from J, with 19 bases in between. Germline lookup yields CDR1 MGHRA and CDR2 YSYEKL.

V gene TRBV2 combines with J gene TRBJ2-5, with D perhaps matching TRBD1 (6 bases). The CDR3 length is 15 residues. The germline CDR1 and CDR2 sequences are SNHLY and FYNNEI. Between the trimmed V and J ends, which lost 7 bases and 1 base, there was a span of 16 bases. The DNA of the CDR3 is TGTGCCAGCATTATACCCCGGGACACCCAAGAGACCCAGTACTTC. It translates to CASIIPRDTQETQYF.